This TCR beta chain was identified in a study of shared clonotypes between healthy human individuals. Broader study findings: Shared clonotypes: approximately 5.3% naive CD4, roughly 3.8% naive CD8, under 2.5% memory CD4, over 0.3% memory CD8.

On this clone: The antigen is unknown. The sample carries other DNA sequences with the same CDR3.

Method: immunoSEQ multiplex PCR; TCRdb's copy keeps in-frame clones and lacks some. The table has millions of clones, approximately 90% seen once. Sequencing was performed on naive CD4+ T cells sorted from blood. The subset: CD45RA+ positively selected. The sequence derives from a man between 18 and 35 years old in good health.

CDR3 sequence (DNA): TGTGCCAGCAGTTACTCGCAGGGGGACTATGGCTACACCTTC. Its protein is CASSYSQGDYGYTF. The chain links TRBV6-6 to TRBJ1-2, with 7 bases that match TRBD1. With V trimmed by 0 bases and J by 3 bases, 1 base remained unmatched. Germline V gene lookup returns CDR1 MNHNY and CDR2 SVGAGI (reference sequence). CDR3 length: 14 residues.